What follows describes a single TCR beta chain. This sample was taken from a study of blood T cell repertoires in COVID-19. Study-level background: Sites in the United States, Italy and Spain provided acute and convalescent COVID-19 samples. PBMCs, B-cell-depleted T cells, or T cells provided the cDNA or gDNA that made up the material.

Germline V gives CDR1 SGDLS, CDR2 YYNGEE. This CDR3 region has 16 residues. J gave up 4 bases and V 4 bases, and 9 bases lay outside the gene matches. Original processing methods: Using reference gene primer amplification, nucleated cell counts were estimated. Only in-frame clones appear in the TCRdb table, and some are missing; sequencing was by immunoSEQ multiplex PCR. The DNA gave D and trimming, while V, J and clone size come from that table. This sample yields almost 70,000 clones, of which approximately 75% are seen a single time; around 47% belongs to the top ten. The clonotype comes from a human donor in a cohort sampled during active COVID-19. Input material: peripheral blood. The V and J genes are TRBV9 and TRBJ2-3; TRBD2 matches at 10 bases. CDR3: CASSFRAGGAADTQYF. In DNA form, the CDR3 reads TGTGCCAGCAGCTTTAGAGCGGGGGGGGCAGCAGATACGCAGTATTTT.